This T cell receptor beta chain was documented in a study of blood T cell repertoires in COVID-19. One Seattle source followed patients from active infection through their disease course. TCRdb's table, derived via immunoSEQ multiplex PCR, lists solely in-frame clones and lacks some. The table records about 150,000 clones, about 85% of them present only once. Trimming removed 4 bases from V and 10 bases from J; junction bases left unmatched: 9. Looked up from germline, CDR1 is SGHTA and CDR2 is FQGNSA. This CDR3 is built from 14 residues. This clonotype was obtained from a man aged 55 to 70 with COVID-19, enrolled during active disease. V usage is TRBV7-2 and J usage is TRBJ2-1; 8 bases agree with TRBD2. The sequenced sample consisted of peripheral blood. CDR3 bases: TGTGCCAGCAGCTACTTAGTCCGGGGGGGGGAGCAGTTCTTC. It codes for CASSYLVRGGEQFF.